This entry is about one T cell receptor (beta chain). The antigen is unknown. Points from the study as a whole: Tumor-infiltrating Treg TCR alpha and beta sequences overlapped most with tumor naive CD4+ T cells, then blood naive.

Full-length variable regions came from constant-region reverse primers plus semi-nested Nested Universal Primer A PCR. A single record per CDR3 protein comes from TCRdb applying MiXCR to the 5' RACE reads. Among about 53,000 distinct CDR3 sequences listed, approximately 25% were seen once. Sequenced sample: tumor-infiltrating naive CD4+ T cells sorted from the breast tumor. Subset reported: naive CD4+ T cells, CD4+CD45RA+CD25-. The origin of this receptor is a female donor with breast cancer.

CDR3 DNA: TGTGCCAGCAGCCTAACAGGGGGGATGGACGGAAACACCATATATTTT. Translation gives CASSLTGGMDGNTIYF. The V call is TRBV7-2, the J call TRBJ1-3, with TRBD1 matching over 8 bases. Germline V gene sequence: CDR1 SGHTA, CDR2 FQGNSA. V was clipped by 5 bases and J by 4 bases; unmatched bases: 10. This CDR3 is 16 amino acids long.